This TCR beta chain was profiled in a study of blood T cell repertoires in COVID-19. On the study more broadly: Donors in the United States, Italy and Spain gave samples during acute or convalescent COVID-19.

Germline CDR1 is MDHEN and CDR2 is SYDVKM. Trimming left V 10 bases short and J 5 bases short, with 14 bases between. CDR3 size: 12 residues. In the source study's methods: Amplified reference gene primers provided the basis for estimating nucleated cell counts. Assay: immunoSEQ multiplex PCR; the TCRdb copy retains only in-frame clones and omits some. That table furnishes V, J and clone size, whereas the DNA furnished D and trimming. The sample has 140,000 or so clones; around 85% are singletons. The chain combines TRBV28 with TRBJ1-2; weak D call: TRBD1 (5 bases). The sample consisted of peripheral blood. The sequence was obtained from a man in his fifties or sixties with acute or convalescent COVID-19. CDR3 in amino acids: CANQGDSYGYTF. In DNA form, the CDR3 reads TGTGCCAACCAAGGCGACAGTTATGGCTACACCTTC.